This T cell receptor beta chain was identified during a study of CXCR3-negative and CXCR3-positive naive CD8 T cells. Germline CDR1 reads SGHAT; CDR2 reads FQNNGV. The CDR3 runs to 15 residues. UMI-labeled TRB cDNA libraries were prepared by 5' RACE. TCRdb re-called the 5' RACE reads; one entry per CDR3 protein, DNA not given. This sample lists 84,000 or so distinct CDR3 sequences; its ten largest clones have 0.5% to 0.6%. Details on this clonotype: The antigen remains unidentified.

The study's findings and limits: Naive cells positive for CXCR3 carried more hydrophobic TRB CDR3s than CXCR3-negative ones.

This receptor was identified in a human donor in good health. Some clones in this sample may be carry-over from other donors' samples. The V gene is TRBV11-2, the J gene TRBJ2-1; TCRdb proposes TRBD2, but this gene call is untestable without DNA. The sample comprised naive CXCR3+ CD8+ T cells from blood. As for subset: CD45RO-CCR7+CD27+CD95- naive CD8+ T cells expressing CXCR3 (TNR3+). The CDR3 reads CASSLAAGRANEQFF. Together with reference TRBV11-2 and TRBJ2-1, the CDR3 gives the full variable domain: EAGVAQSPRYKIIEKRQSVAFWCNPISGHATLYWYQQILGQGPKLLIQFQNNGVVDDSQLPKDRFSAERLKGVDSTLKIQPAKLEDSAVYLCASSLAAGRANEQFFGPGTRLTVL.